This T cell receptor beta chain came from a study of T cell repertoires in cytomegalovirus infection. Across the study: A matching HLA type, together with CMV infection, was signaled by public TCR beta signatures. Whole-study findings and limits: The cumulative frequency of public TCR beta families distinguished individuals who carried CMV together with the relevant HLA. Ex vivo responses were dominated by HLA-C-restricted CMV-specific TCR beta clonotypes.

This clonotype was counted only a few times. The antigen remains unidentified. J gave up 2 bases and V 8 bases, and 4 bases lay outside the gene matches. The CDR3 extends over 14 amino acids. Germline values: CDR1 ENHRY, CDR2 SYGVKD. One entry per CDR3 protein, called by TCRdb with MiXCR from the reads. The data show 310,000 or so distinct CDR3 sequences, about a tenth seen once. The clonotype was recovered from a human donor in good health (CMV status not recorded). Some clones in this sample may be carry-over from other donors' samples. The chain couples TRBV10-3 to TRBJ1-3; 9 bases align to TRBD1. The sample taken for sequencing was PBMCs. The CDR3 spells CAIGRQGAGNTIYF. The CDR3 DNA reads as TGTGCCATCGGACGACAGGGGGCTGGAAACACCATATATTTT.